The TCR beta chain under discussion was sequenced for a study of control samples from healthy donors and cancer patients. TCRdb keeps only in-frame clones here, not all; method: immunoSEQ multiplex PCR. The sample records about 44,000 clones, just over 70% being singletons. Trimming took 6 bases from V and 2 from J, leaving 14 bases between them. The germline V gene has CDR1 MDHEN and CDR2 SYDVKM. The CDR3 is made up of 14 amino acids. The sequence was obtained from a male donor with melanoma. The sample was formalin-fixed, paraffin-embedded tissue. This rearrangement joins TRBV28 to TRBJ2-7, with a possible D match to TRBD2 (6 bases). The chain's CDR3 is CASRWEVNPYEQYF. The CDR3, as DNA: TGTGCCAGCAGGTGGGAGGTAAACCCCTACGAGCAGTACTTC.